The sequence of this T cell receptor (beta chain) was determined in a study of blood T cell repertoires in COVID-19 (TCRdb year 2020). Background on the whole study: Samples covering the acute and convalescent phases of COVID-19 were provided by collaborators in the United States, Italy and Spain. A de-identified subject ID, COVID-19 status, age in years and sex were almost always included in the sample metadata. The repertoires were made available in a free public database intended to serve as a resource for research on the immune response to SARS-CoV-2. The samples were drawn from two sources: the first 160 participants of the ongoing ImmuneRACE study, and some 1,300 subjects contributed by 6 global collaborators. The dataset comprised deeply sampled blood TCRbeta repertoires from subjects exposed to, actively infected with, or recovered from COVID-19. HLA class I and class II types, where available, came from metadata supplied by the sample provider rather than from assay-based typing. The material from the prospective study consisted of cDNA or gDNA derived from T cells, B-cell-depleted T cells, or PBMCs. The investigation overall reported the following: Clinical and demographic metadata were provided uncurated, with the amount varying by source and participant.

The immunoSEQ Assay, a bias-controlled multiplex PCR, was used to amplify TCRbeta CDR3 regions from genomic DNA. Per the authors' processing: The number of nucleated cells in each sample was estimated by amplification of reference gene primers within the assay. Sequence reads were collapsed and filtered to measure the absolute abundance of every unique TCRbeta CDR3 rearrangement. For each sample, productive Simpson clonality was calculated as the square root of Simpson's diversity index across productive rearrangements. As stored in TCRdb, this immuneACCESS dataset retains in-frame rearrangements with V and J assigned. A fraction of the clones does not appear; measured against another copy, unresolved V genes explain less than half of the discrepancy, and the remainder lacks a known reason. D and trimming come from the DNA, and the V and J calls and clone size come from that table. The sample table shows 140,000 or so clones, and 75% to 85% are seen once. The ten largest clones take up roughly 5.2% of the sample.

V is clipped by 5 bases and J by 2 bases, and the sequence between their germline boundaries is 13 bases long. CDR1 and CDR2 are drawn from the germline V gene: MNHEY, SVGAGI. Counted from cysteine to phenylalanine, this CDR3 has 15 amino acids. Only the CDR3 DNA is retained, 45 bases long and in frame from the first base. This clone has more than one count but fewer than ten. The antigen it recognizes is unknown. Base quality data are lacking; no much larger clone is found one base away. One collaborating source in Seattle enrolled patients during active infection and followed them longitudinally through the course of disease. Each collaborating institution followed its own protocols to collect whole blood in K2EDTA tubes. For TCRbeta analysis, collaborators shipped samples as frozen whole blood, isolated PBMCs, or DNA extracted from either of those sample types.

The sequence joins TRBV6-5 to TRBJ1-3; a tentative D call is TRBD1 (5 bases match). Sequencing input: peripheral blood. The sequence was obtained from a woman in her 70s with COVID-19, enrolled during active disease. The nucleotide sequence is given as TGTGCCAGCAGTCTTAATACGGGGGCTGGAAACACCATATATTTT. The resulting protein is CASSLNTGAGNTIYF.